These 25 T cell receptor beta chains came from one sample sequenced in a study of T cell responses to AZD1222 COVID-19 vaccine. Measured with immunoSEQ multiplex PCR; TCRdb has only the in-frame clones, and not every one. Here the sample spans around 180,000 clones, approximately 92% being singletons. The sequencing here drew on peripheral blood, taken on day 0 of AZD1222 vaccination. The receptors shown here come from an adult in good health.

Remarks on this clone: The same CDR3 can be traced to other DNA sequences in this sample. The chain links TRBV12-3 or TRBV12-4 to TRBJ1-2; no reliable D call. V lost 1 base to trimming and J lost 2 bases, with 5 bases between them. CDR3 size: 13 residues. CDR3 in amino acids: CASSLGQNYGYTF. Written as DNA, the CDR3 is TGTGCCAGCAGTTTAGGGCAGAACTATGGCTACACCTTC.

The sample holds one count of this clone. In DNA form, the CDR3 reads TGTGCCATCAGTGTGGGGGAGGGGGCGAATCAGCCCCAGCATTTT. The encoded protein is CAISVGEGANQPQHF. This chain links TRBV10-3 with TRBJ1-5; 7 bases fit TRBD1. This CDR3 spans 15 amino acids. The germline V gene has CDR1 ENHRY and CDR2 SYGVKD. J was trimmed by 4 bases and V by 4 bases; bases with no gene match: 7.

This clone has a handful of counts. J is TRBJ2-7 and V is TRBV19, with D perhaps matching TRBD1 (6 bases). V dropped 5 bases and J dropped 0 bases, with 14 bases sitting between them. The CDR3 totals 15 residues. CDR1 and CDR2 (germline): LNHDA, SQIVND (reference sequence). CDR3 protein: CASSANQGNSYEQYF. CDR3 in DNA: TGTGCCAGTAGTGCAAATCAGGGGAACTCCTACGAGCAGTACTTC. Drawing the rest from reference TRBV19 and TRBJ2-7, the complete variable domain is DGGITQSPKYLFRKEGQNVTLSCEQNLNHDAMYWYRQDPGQGLRLIYYSQIVNDFQKGDIAEGYSVSREKKESFPLTVTSAQKNPTAFYLCASSANQGNSYEQYFGPGTRLTVT.

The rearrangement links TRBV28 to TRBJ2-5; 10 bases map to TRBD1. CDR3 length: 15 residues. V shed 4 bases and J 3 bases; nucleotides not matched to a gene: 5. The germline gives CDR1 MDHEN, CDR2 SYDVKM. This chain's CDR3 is CASSSFGTGEETQYF. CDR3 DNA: TGTGCCAGCAGTTCTTTCGGGACAGGGGAAGAGACCCAGTACTTC.

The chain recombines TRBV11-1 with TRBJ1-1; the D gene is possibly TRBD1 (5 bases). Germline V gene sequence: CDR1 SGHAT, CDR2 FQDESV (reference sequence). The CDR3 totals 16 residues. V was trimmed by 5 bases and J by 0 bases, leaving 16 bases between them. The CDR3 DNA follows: TGTGCCAGCAGCACCACGGACACGGTACTGAACACTGAAGCTTTCTTT. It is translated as CASSTTDTVLNTEAFF.

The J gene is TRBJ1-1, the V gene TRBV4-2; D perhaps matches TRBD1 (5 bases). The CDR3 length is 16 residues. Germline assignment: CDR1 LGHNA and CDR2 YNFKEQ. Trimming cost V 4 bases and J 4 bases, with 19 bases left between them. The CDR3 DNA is TGTGCCAGCAGCCTTGCCGGACCTGGGGGAGGCACTGAAGCTTTCTTT. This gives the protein CASSLAGPGGGTEAFF.

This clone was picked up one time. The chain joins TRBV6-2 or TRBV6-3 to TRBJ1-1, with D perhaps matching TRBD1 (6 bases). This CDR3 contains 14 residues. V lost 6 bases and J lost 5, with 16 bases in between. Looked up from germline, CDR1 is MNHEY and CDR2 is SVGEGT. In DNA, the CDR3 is TGTGCCAGCAGCCCCGCAGGGGTAGGGACTGAAGCTTTCTTT. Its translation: CASSPAGVGTEAFF.

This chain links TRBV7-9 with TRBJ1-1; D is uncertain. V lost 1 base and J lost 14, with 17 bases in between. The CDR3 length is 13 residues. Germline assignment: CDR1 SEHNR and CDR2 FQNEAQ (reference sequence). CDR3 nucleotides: TGTGCCAGCAGCTTAGTAACAGAACTGATGCCGTTCTTT. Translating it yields CASSLVTELMPFF.

CDR3 sequence: CASSEADSRGTEAFF. DNA of the CDR3: TGTGCCAGCAGTGAAGCGGATAGCAGAGGCACTGAAGCTTTCTTT. The rearrangement uses TRBV6-1 and TRBJ1-1; no firm D call. The V gene lost 0 bases and the J gene lost 4 bases, with 12 bases spanning the gap. This CDR3 has 15 residues. The germline CDR1 and CDR2 sequences are MNHNS and SASEGT.

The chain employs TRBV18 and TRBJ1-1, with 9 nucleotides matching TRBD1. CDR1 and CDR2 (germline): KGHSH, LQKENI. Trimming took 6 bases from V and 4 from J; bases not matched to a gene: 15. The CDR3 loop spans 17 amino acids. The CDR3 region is CASSPSPGQGLGTEAFF. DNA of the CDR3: TGTGCCAGCTCGCCATCACCGGGACAGGGATTGGGCACTGAAGCTTTCTTT.

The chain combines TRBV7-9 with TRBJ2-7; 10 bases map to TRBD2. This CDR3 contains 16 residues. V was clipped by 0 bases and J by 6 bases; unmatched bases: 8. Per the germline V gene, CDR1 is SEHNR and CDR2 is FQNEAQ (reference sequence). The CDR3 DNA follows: TGTGCCAGCAGCTTAGCGCTCCTAGCGGGAGTGGGCGAGCAGTACTTC. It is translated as CASSLALLAGVGEQYF.

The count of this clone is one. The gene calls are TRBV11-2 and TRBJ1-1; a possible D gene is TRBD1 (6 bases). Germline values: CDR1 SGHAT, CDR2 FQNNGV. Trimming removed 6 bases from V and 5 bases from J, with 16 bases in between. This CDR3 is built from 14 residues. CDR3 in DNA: TGTGCCAGCAGGCTACAGGGATGGGGGACTGAAGCTTTCTTT. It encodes CASRLQGWGTEAFF.

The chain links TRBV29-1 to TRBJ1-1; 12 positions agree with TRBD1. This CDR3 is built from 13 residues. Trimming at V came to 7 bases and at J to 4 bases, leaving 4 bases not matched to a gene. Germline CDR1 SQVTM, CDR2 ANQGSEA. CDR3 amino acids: CSGGTGGGTEAFF. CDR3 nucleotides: TGCAGCGGGGGGACAGGGGGCGGCACTGAAGCTTTCTTT.

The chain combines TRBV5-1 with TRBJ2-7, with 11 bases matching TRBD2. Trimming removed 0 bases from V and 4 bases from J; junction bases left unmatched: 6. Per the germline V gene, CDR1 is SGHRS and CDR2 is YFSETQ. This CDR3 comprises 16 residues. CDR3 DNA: TGCGCCAGCAGCTTGGAAACCGGGACTAGCGGTTACGAGCAGTACTTC. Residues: CASSLETGTSGYEQYF.

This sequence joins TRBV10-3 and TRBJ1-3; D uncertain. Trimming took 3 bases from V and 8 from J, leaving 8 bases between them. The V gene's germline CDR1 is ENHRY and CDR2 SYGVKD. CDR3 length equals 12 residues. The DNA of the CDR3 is TGTGCCATCAGTGAATGGGGAGACACCATATATTTT. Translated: CAISEWGDTIYF.

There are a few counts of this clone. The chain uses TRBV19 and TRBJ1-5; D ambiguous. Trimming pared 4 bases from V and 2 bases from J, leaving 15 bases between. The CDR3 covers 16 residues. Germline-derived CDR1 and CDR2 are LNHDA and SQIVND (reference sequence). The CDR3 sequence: CASSKAVVNGNQPQHF. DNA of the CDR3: TGTGCCAGTAGTAAGGCGGTCGTAAATGGCAATCAGCCCCAGCATTTT.

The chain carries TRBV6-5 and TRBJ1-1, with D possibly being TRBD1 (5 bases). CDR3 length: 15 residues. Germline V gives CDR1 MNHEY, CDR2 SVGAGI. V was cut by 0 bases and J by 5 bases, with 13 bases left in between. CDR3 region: CASSYSFRVDTEAFF. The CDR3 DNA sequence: TGTGCCAGCAGTTACTCGTTCAGGGTGGATACTGAAGCTTTCTTT.

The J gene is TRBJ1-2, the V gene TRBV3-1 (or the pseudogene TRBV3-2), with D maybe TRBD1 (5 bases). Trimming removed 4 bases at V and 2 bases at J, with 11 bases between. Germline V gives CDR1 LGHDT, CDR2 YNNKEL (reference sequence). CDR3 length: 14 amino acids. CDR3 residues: CASSRQGANYGYTF. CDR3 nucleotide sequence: TGTGCCAGCAGCCGGCAGGGTGCGAACTATGGCTACACCTTC.

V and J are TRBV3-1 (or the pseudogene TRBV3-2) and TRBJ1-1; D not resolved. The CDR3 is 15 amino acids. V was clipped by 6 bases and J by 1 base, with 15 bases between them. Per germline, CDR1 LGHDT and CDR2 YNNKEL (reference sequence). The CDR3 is CASRQTVRGNTEAFF. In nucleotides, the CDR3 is TGTGCCAGCAGGCAGACGGTGCGGGGGAACACTGAAGCTTTCTTT.

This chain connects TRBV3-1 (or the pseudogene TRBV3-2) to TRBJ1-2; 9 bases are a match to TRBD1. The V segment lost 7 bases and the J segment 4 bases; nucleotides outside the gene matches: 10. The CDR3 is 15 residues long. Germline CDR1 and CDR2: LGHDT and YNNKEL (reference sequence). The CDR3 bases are TGTGCCAGCACCGGGACAGGGTCTCGGTCCTATGGCTACACCTTC. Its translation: CASTGTGSRSYGYTF.

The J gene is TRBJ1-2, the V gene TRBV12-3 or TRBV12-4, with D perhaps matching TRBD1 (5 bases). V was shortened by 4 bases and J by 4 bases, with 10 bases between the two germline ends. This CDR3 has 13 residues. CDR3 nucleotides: TGTGCCAGCAGTTCTACGACAGTCTATGGCTACACCTTC. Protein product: CASSSTTVYGYTF.

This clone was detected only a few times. CDR3 sequence (DNA): TGTGCCAGTAGTCCCATCAGTGATCAGCCCCAGCATTTT. This gives the protein CASSPISDQPQHF. The J gene is TRBJ1-5, the V gene TRBV19; D uncertain. V was cut by 5 bases and J by 5 bases, with 10 bases left in between. CDR1 and CDR2 from the germline V gene are LNHDA and SQIVND (reference sequence). The CDR3 sequence is 13 residues long.

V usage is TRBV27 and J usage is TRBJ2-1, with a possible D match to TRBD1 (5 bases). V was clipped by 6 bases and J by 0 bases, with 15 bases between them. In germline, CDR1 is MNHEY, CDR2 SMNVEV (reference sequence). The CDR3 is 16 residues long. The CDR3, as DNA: TGTGCCAGCAGGCCACCCTGGGGCGGCTCCTACAATGAGCAGTTCTTC. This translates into CASRPPWGGSYNEQFF.

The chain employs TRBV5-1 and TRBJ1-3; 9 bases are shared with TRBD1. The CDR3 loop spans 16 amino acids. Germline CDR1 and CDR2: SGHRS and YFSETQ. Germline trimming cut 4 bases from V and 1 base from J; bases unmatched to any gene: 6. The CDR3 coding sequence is TGCGCCAGCAGCCCGGGACAGGGATTTTCTGGAAACACCATATATTTT. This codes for CASSPGQGFSGNTIYF.

As DNA, the CDR3 is TGTGCCAGCAGCGTAACGGGAGGAGCTAGCGGGAAGTACAATGAGCAGTTCTTC. Its protein is CASSVTGGASGKYNEQFF. V and J are TRBV9 and TRBJ2-1; 9 nucleotides match TRBD2. The CDR3 totals 18 residues. Losses at the gene ends were 1 base for V and 4 bases for J; bases not matched to a gene: 12. Germline assignment: CDR1 SGDLS and CDR2 YYNGEE.